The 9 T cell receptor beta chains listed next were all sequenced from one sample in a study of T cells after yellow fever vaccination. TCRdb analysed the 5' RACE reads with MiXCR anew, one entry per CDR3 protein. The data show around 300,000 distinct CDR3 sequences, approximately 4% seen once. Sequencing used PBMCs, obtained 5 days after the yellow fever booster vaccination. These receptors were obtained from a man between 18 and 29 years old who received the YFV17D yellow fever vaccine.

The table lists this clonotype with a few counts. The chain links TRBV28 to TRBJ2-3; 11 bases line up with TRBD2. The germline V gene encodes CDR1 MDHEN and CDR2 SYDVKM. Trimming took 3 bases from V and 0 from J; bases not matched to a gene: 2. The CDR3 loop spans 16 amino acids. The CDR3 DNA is TGTGCCAGCAGTTTGACTAGCGGGACTAGCACAGATACGCAGTATTTT. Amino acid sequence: CASSLTSGTSTDTQYF.

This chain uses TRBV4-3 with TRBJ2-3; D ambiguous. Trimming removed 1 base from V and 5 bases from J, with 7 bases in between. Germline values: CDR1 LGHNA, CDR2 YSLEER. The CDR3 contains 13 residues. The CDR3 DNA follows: TGCGCCAGCAGCCAAGTTGCCCGAGATACGCAGTATTTT. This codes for CASSQVARDTQYF.

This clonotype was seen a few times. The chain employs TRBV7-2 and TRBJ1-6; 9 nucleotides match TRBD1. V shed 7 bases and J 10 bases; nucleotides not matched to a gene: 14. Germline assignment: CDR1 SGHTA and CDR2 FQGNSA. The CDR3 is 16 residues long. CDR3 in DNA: TGTGCCAGCACCGTGGGGGGGACAGGGCCGGGATCACCCCTCCACTTT. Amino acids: CASTVGGTGPGSPLHF.

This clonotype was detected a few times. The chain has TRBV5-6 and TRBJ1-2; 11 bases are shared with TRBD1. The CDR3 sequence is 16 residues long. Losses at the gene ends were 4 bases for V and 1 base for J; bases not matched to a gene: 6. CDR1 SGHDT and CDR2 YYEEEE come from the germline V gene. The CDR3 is CASSPGQGGINYGYTF. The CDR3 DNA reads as TGTGCCAGCAGCCCGGGACAGGGGGGGATTAACTATGGCTACACCTTC. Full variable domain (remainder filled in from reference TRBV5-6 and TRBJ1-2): DAGVTQSPTHLIKTRGQQVTLRCSPKSGHDTVSWYQQALGQGPQFIFQYYEEEERQRGNFPDRFSGHQFPNYSSELNVNALLLGDSALYLCASSPGQGGINYGYTFGSGTRLTVV.

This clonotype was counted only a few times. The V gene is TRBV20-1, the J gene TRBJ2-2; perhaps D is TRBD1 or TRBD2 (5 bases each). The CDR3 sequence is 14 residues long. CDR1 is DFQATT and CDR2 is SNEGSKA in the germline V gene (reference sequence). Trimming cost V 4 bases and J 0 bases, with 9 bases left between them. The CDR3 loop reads CSATGTANTGELFF. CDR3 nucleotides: TGCAGTGCTACAGGGACCGCGAACACCGGGGAGCTGTTTTTT.

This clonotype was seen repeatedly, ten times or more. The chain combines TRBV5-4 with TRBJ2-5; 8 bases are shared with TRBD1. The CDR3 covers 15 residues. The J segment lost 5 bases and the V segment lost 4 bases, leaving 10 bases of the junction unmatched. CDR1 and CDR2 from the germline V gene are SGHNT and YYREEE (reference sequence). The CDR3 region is CASSKAGTGWETQYF. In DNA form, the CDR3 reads TGTGCCAGCAGCAAAGCCGGGACAGGTTGGGAGACCCAGTACTTC. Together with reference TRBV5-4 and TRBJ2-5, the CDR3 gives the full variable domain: ETGVTQSPTHLIKTRGQQVTLRCSSQSGHNTVSWYQQALGQGPQFIFQYYREEENGRGNFPPRFSGLQFPNYSSELNVNALELDDSALYLCASSKAGTGWETQYFGPGTRLLVL.

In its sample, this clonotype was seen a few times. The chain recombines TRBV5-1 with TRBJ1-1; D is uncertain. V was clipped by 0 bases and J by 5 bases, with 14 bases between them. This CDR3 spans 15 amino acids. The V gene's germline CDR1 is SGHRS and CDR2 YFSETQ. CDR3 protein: CASSLDGRAWTEAFF. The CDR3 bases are TGCGCCAGCAGCTTGGACGGCCGGGCATGGACTGAAGCTTTCTTT.

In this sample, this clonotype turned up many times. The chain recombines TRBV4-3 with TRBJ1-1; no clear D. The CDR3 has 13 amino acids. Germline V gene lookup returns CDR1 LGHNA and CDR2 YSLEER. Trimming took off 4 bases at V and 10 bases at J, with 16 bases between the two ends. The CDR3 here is CASSPNEQMGAFF. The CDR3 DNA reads TGCGCCAGCAGCCCGAATGAACAGATGGGAGCTTTCTTT.

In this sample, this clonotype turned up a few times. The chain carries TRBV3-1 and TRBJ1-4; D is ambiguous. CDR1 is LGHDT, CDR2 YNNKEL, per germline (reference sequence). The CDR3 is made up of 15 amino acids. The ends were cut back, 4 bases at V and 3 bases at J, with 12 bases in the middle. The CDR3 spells CASSPGVTANEKLFF. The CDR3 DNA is TGTGCCAGCAGCCCCGGCGTAACAGCTAATGAAAAACTGTTTTTT.